The clone carrying this T cell receptor (beta chain) was counted only a few times. These data are taken from a study of human T cells and chemical hapten exposure. Each CDR3 protein is one row after TCRdb ran MiXCR on the RACE reads. The sample carries around 80,000 distinct CDR3 sequences, less than 8% recorded once. The time point was: patch test 2, 6 weeks after DPC sensitization. Treatment noted: therapeutic diphenylcyclopropenone sensitization with weekly scalp DPC. V shed 7 bases and J shed 0 bases, with 11 bases lying between them. Germline-derived CDR1 and CDR2 are SGHTA and FQGNSA. There are 14 residues in the CDR3.

The rearrangement uses TRBV7-2 and TRBJ2-3; no clear D. The origin of this receptor is a woman aged 30 to 39 with alopecia areata. Some clones in this sample may be carry-over from other donors' samples. Specimen: whole blood, collected in connection with sensitization to the hapten diphenylcyclopropenone (DPC). The CDR3 DNA follows: TGTGCCAGCACCCTACAATCAAGCACAGATACGCAGTATTTT. It encodes CASTLQSSTDTQYF.